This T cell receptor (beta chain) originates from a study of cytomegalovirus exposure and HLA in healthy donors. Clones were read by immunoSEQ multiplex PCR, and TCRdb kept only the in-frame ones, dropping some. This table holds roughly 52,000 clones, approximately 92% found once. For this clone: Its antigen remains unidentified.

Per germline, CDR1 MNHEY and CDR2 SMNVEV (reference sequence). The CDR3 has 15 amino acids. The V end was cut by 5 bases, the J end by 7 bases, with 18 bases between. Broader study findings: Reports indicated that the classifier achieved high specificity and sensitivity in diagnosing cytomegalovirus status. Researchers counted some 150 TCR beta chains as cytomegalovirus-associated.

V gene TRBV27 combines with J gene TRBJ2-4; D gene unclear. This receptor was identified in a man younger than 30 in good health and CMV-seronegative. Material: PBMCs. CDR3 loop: CASSALPWAKNIQYF. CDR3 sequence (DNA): TGTGCCAGCAGTGCCCTCCCGTGGGCGAAGAACATTCAGTACTTC.